This note documents a single T cell receptor (beta chain) sequence. The record originates from a study of blood T cell repertoires in COVID-19. Study in general: Specimens from acute and convalescent COVID-19 originated in the United States, Italy and Spain. PBMCs, B-cell-depleted T cells, or T cells provided the cDNA or gDNA that made up the material.

The protocol was immunoSEQ multiplex PCR, while the TCRdb copy is restricted to in-frame clones and leaves out a portion. Here the sample spans tens of thousands of clones, 75% to 95% being singletons. The CDR3 contains 11 residues. V was clipped by 7 bases and J by 5 bases; unmatched bases: 4. CDR1 is SQVTM, CDR2 ANQGSEA, per germline. The chain joins TRBV29-1 to TRBJ2-5; 7 nucleotides line up with TRBD2. The sequencing sample was made of peripheral blood. The receptor was derived from a human donor in a cohort sampled during active COVID-19. This CDR3 reads CSGEGGETQYF. CDR3 nucleotide sequence: TGCAGCGGTGAGGGAGGGGAGACCCAGTACTTC.